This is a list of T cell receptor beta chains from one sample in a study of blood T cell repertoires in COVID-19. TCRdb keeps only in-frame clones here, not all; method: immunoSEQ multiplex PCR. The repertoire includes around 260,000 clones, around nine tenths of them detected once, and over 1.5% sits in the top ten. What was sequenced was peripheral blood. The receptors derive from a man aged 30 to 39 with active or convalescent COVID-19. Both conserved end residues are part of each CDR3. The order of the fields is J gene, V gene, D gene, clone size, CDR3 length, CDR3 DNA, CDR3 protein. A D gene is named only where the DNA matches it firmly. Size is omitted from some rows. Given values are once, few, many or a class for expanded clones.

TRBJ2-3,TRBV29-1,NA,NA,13,TGCAGCGGGGGGAGTCCTGGCACAGATACGCAGTATTTT,CSGGSPGTDTQYF
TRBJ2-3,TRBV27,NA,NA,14,TGTGCCAGCAGTTTAAAGGCAGGCCTTATTACGCAGTATTTT,CASSLKAGLITQYF
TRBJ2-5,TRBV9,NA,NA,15,TGTGCCAGCAGCGTAGCTACCGGACTTCGGGAGACCCAGTACTTC,CASSVATGLRETQYF
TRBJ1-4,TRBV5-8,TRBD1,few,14,TGTGCCAGCAGTGGGGACAGTTGGAGTGAAAAACTGTTTTTT,CASSGDSWSEKLFF
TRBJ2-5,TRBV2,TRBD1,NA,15,TGTGCCAGCAGTGGGGACAGGGGGTACCAAGAGACCCAGTACTTC,CASSGDRGYQETQYF
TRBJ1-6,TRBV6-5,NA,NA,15,TGTGCCAGCAGTTCGAAGCCCGTGGAGGGATCACCCCTCCACTTT,CASSSKPVEGSPLHF
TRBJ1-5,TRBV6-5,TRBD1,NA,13,TGTGCCAGCAGTCTCACGACAGGGGCATCTCAGCATTTT,CASSLTTGASQHF
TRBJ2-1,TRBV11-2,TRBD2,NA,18,TGTGCCAGCACCGCGGGACTAGCGGGGGGGATAATGCGACATGAGCAGTTCTTC,CASTAGLAGGIMRHEQFF
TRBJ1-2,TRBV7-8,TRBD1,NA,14,TGTGCCAGCAGCCTCGACAGGGTTAACTATGGCTACACCTTC,CASSLDRVNYGYTF
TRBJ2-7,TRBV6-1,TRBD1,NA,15,TGTGCCAGCAGTGAAAGGACAGGGGGCTTAAACGAGCAGTACTTC,CASSERTGGLNEQYF
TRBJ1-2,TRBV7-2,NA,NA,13,TGTGCCAGCAGCCCTAGCGATTTTTTTGGCTACACCTTC,CASSPSDFFGYTF
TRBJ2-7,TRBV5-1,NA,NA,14,TGCGCCAGCAGCCTGGGCGGGCAGGCCTACGAGCAGTACTTC,CASSLGGQAYEQYF
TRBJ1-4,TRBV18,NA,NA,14,TGTGCCAGCTCAAAGGGCGCAGGGGTCATCAGGCTGTTTTTT,CASSKGAGVIRLFF
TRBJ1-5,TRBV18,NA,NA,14,TGTGCCAGCTCACCGAATACAGGGTATCAGCCCCAGCATTTT,CASSPNTGYQPQHF
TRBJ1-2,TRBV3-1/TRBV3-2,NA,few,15,TGTGCCAGCAGCCAAGATACGGGGGGGAACTATGGCTACACCTTC,CASSQDTGGNYGYTF
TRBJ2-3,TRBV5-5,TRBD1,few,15,TGTGCCAGCAGCGGGCACACAGGGGTCCCAGATACGCAGTATTTT,CASSGHTGVPDTQYF
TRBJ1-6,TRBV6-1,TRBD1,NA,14,TGTGCCAGCAGTGACCGGGACAGAGATTCACCCCTCCACTTT,CASSDRDRDSPLHF
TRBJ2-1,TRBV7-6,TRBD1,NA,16,TGTGCCAGCAGCTCAGGGACAGGGAGGTCTAAAAATGAGCAGTTCTTC,CASSSGTGRSKNEQFF
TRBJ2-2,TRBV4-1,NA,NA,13,TGCGCCAGCAGCCAAGAGCGGACCGGGGAGCTGTTTTTT,CASSQERTGELFF
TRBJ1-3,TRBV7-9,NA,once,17,TGTGCCAGCTGCGCCAATTTCCAGGCGAAATCTGGAAACACCATATATTTT,CASCANFQAKSGNTIYF
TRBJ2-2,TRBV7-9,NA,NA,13,TGTGCCAGCAGACCCCCCGGCACCGGGGAGCTGTTTTTT,CASRPPGTGELFF
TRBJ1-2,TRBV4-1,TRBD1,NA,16,TGCGCCAGCAGCCATTCCACAGGGGGCGGAAACTATGGCTACACCTTC,CASSHSTGGGNYGYTF
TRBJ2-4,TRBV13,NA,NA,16,TGTGCCAGCAGAAATTCAGGGCTTCTAGCCAAAAACATTCAGTACTTC,CASRNSGLLAKNIQYF
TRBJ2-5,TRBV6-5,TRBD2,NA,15,TGTGCCAGCAGTTCAAGCGGGGGGGCCGGGGAGACCCAGTACTTC,CASSSSGGAGETQYF
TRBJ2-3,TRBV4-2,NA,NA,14,TGTGCCAGCAGCCAAGATCTCAGCACAGATACGCAGTATTTT,CASSQDLSTDTQYF
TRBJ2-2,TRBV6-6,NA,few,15,TGTGCCAGCAGACCCGGCGGGGCGAACACCGGGGAGCTGTTTTTT,CASRPGGANTGELFF
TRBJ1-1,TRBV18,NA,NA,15,TGTGCCAGCTCACCAAGACAGTCCGAGGCGGCTGAAGCTTTCTTT,CASSPRQSEAAEAFF
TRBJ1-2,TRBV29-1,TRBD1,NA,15,TGCAGCGTTGAAGAGGGCAGGGGGTCATTGTCGAGGTACACCTTC,CSVEEGRGSLSRYTF
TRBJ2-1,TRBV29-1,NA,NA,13,TGCAGCGTTGGGGTGTCGGGGTACAATGAGCAGTTCTTC,CSVGVSGYNEQFF
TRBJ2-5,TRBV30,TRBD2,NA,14,TGTGCCTGGAGTGTAGGGGCGGGGGAAGAGACCCAGTACTTC,CAWSVGAGEETQYF
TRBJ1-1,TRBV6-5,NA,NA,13,TGTGCCAGCAGCCTCGGGGAGAACACTGAAGCTTTCTTT,CASSLGENTEAFF
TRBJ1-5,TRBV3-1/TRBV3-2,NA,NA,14,TGTGCCAGCAGCCAAGTCGCGGGTGATCAGCCCCAGCATTTT,CASSQVAGDQPQHF
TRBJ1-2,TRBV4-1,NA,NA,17,TGCGCCAGCAGCCAAGAAGAACAGGGCCCTCGTAACTATGGCTACACCTTC,CASSQEEQGPRNYGYTF
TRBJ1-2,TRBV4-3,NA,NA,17,TGCGCCAGCAGCCAAGAACGGTTAGGTCACAGTCTCTATGGCTACACCTTC,CASSQERLGHSLYGYTF